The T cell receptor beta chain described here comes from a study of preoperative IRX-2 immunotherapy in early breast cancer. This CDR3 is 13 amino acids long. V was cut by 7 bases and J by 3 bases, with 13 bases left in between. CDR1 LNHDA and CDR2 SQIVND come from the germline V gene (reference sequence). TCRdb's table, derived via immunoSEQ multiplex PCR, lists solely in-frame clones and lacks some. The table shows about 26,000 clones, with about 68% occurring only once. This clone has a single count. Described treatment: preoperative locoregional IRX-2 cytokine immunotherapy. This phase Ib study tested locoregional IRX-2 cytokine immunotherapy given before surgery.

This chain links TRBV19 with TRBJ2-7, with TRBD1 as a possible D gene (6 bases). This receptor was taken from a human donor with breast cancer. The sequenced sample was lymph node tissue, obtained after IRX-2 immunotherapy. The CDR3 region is CASTQGQYYEQYF. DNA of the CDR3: TGTGCCAGTACCCAGGGGCAGTACTACGAGCAGTACTTC.